One and the same sample provided the 22 T cell receptor beta chains below, sequenced in a study of monozygotic twins with inflammatory bowel disease. Each CDR3 protein gets one entry in TCRdb, which reprocessed the 5' RACE reads and gives no DNA. There are 200,000 to 250,000 distinct CDR3 sequences in the sample, with approximately 7.7% held by the top ten. Input material: blood. The receptors stem from a human donor with ulcerative colitis or Crohn's disease, or a healthy co-twin of an affected twin (not recorded which).

The rearrangement joins TRBV5-1 to TRBJ1-5; TCRdb picks TRBD1, but there is no DNA to check that call. There are 13 residues in the CDR3. CDR1 and CDR2 from the germline V gene are SGHRS and YFSETQ. This chain's CDR3 is CASSLKGDQPQHF. Full variable domain (outside the CDR3, taken from reference TRBV5-1 and TRBJ1-5): KAGVTQTPRYLIKTRGQQVTLSCSPISGHRSVSWYQQTPGQGLQFLFEYFSETQRNKGNFPGRFSGRQFSNSRSEMNVSTLELGDSALYLCASSLKGDQPQHFGDGTRLSIL.

The CDR3: CSGSGGEGYEQFF. J is TRBJ2-1 and V is TRBV29-1; without DNA, the TCRdb call of TRBD1 cannot be checked. The CDR3 sequence is 13 residues long. In germline, CDR1 is SQVTM, CDR2 ANQGSEA.

The gene calls are TRBV7-2 and TRBJ2-7; TCRdb proposes TRBD2, but this gene call is untestable without DNA. Per the germline V gene, CDR1 is SGHTA and CDR2 is FQGNSA. The CDR3 is 14 residues long. The CDR3: CASSRAPGLSEQYF.

The chain recombines TRBV6-5 with TRBJ1-1; no DNA is available, so the TRBD1 call from TCRdb remains unchecked. The CDR3 runs 16 residues. Germline V gives CDR1 MNHEY, CDR2 SVGAGI. The chain's CDR3 is CASSPITGGGNTEAFF.

The J gene is TRBJ1-1, the V gene TRBV5-1. The CDR3 length is 14 residues. The germline V gene encodes CDR1 SGHRS and CDR2 YFSETQ. CDR3 in amino acids: CASSLAVMNTEAFF. Variable domain in full (rest from reference TRBV5-1 and TRBJ1-1): KAGVTQTPRYLIKTRGQQVTLSCSPISGHRSVSWYQQTPGQGLQFLFEYFSETQRNKGNFPGRFSGRQFSNSRSEMNVSTLELGDSALYLCASSLAVMNTEAFFGQGTRLTVV.

The chain couples TRBV20-1 to TRBJ2-1; absent DNA, TCRdb's TRBD2 call cannot be checked. The CDR3 runs to 18 residues. The germline V gene has CDR1 DFQATT and CDR2 SNEGSKA (reference sequence). CDR3 in amino acids: CSARDPASGDSSYNEQFF.

The rearrangement uses TRBV29-1 and TRBJ2-1. Germline V gives CDR1 SQVTM, CDR2 ANQGSEA. The length of the CDR3 is 15 residues. The CDR3 reads CSVEIADSSYNEQFF.

The chain is built from TRBV7-2 and TRBJ1-5; TCRdb's D call, TRBD1, is unchecked because there is no DNA. The CDR3 consists of 14 residues. CDR1 and CDR2 from the germline V gene are SGHTA and FQGNSA. The CDR3 reads CASSYRDSNQPQHF.

The V gene is TRBV4-3, the J gene TRBJ2-2; the D call from TCRdb, TRBD1, cannot be confirmed without DNA. Germline CDR1 LGHNA, CDR2 YSLEER. The CDR3 consists of 16 residues. CDR3 residues: CASSRVGGPNTGELFF.

The genes are TRBV10-3 and TRBJ2-1; TCRdb indicates TRBD1, and absent DNA this call remains unverified. Germline CDR1 is ENHRY and CDR2 is SYGVKD. CDR3 size: 15 residues. The chain's CDR3 is CAISGGTGPYNEQFF.

V gene TRBV12-3 or TRBV12-4 combines with J gene TRBJ2-7; TCRdb lists TRBD2, though no DNA is available to test this call. The CDR3 contains 14 residues. This CDR3 reads CASRPSGTRYEQYF.

J is TRBJ2-2 and V is TRBV11-2; the D gene TCRdb calls, TRBD1, cannot be checked with no DNA. Per the germline V gene, CDR1 is SGHAT and CDR2 is FQNNGV. The CDR3 runs 14 residues. The CDR3 protein is CASSQGVGTGELFF. Complete variable domain (other parts from reference TRBV11-2 and TRBJ2-2): EAGVAQSPRYKIIEKRQSVAFWCNPISGHATLYWYQQILGQGPKLLIQFQNNGVVDDSQLPKDRFSAERLKGVDSTLKIQPAKLEDSAVYLCASSQGVGTGELFFGEGSRLTVL.

This chain uses TRBV6-5 with TRBJ2-5; TCRdb indicates TRBD1, and absent DNA this call remains unverified. The CDR3 is 13 amino acids. Germline lookup yields CDR1 MNHEY and CDR2 SVGAGI. The CDR3 spells CASSPGAVWTQYF.

The genes are TRBV12-3 or TRBV12-4 and TRBJ2-7; TCRdb's assignment of TRBD2 cannot be checked, as there is no DNA. The CDR3 runs to 17 residues. The CDR3 sequence is CASSLSLRGLAGYEQYF.

This rearrangement joins TRBV7-9 to TRBJ1-2. The CDR3 loop spans 13 amino acids. CDR1 is SEHNR and CDR2 is FQNEAQ in the germline V gene (reference sequence). CDR3 residues: CASSFRTEAGYTF.

The chain employs TRBV7-9 and TRBJ1-5; no DNA is available, so the TRBD1 call from TCRdb remains unchecked. There are 16 residues in the CDR3. From germline, CDR1 is SEHNR and CDR2 FQNEAQ (reference sequence). The CDR3 spells CASSLGQGYSNQPQHF.

CDR3 amino acids: CASSLILASDQETQYF. The chain links TRBV18 to TRBJ2-5. Germline V gives CDR1 KGHSH, CDR2 LQKENI. The CDR3 is made up of 16 amino acids.

The gene calls are TRBV20-1 and TRBJ2-7; the TCRdb D gene call, TRBD1, has no DNA to confirm it. This CDR3 has 13 amino acids. The germline gives CDR1 DFQATT, CDR2 SNEGSKA (reference sequence). Here the CDR3 reads CSAFDSTSYEQYF.

The CDR3 reads CSVFDPDSVNEQHF. V is TRBV29-1 and J is TRBJ2-7; TCRdb returns TRBD1, unconfirmable since there is no DNA. The CDR3 is 14 amino acids. The germline gives CDR1 SQVTM, CDR2 ANQGSEA.

V is TRBV2 and J is TRBJ2-5; TCRdb names TRBD2, which stays unverified in the absence of DNA. The CDR3 is 14 residues long. Germline V CDR1 and CDR2: SNHLY, FYNNEI. The CDR3 here is CASTLTSRGETQYF.

The genes are TRBV5-1 and TRBJ1-1. This CDR3 has 13 amino acids. Looked up from germline, CDR1 is SGHRS and CDR2 is YFSETQ. The CDR3 spells CASSLVRDTEAFF.

The chain links TRBV29-1 to TRBJ1-1. Germline loops: CDR1 SQVTM, CDR2 ANQGSEA. The CDR3 loop spans 13 amino acids. The CDR3 here is CSVQMERNTEAFF.